Sequencing of this T cell receptor beta chain was carried out in a study of blood T cell repertoires in COVID-19. Study information: The United States, Italy and Spain were the sources of the acute and convalescent COVID-19 samples.

Libraries were prepared by immunoSEQ multiplex PCR; TCRdb keeps only in-frame clonotypes and omits some of them. Here the sample spans about 68,000 clones, roughly 85% being singletons. This clone showed up just a few times. The source is a man over 45 with acute or convalescent COVID-19. Source material: peripheral blood.

The CDR3, as DNA: TGTGCCAGCAGCGCAACGGACAGGCGTTGGGAATCGGAGCAGTTCTTC. The encoded protein is CASSATDRRWESEQFF. The chain employs TRBV2 and TRBJ2-1; TRBD1 aligns across 7 bases. V shed 6 bases, J shed 10 bases, and the junction held 18 bases outside the gene matches. CDR3 length: 16 amino acids. Germline CDR1 is SNHLY and CDR2 is FYNNEI.